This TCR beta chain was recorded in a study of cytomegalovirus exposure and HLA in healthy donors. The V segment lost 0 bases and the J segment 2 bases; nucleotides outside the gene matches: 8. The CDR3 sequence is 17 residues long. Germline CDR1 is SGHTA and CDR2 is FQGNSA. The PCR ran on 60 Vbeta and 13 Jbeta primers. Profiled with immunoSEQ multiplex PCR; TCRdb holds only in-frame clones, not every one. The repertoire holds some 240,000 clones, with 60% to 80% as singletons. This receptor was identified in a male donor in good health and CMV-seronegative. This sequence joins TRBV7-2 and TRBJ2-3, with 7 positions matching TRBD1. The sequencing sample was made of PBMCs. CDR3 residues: CASSLAGGRPLTDTQYF. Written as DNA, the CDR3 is TGTGCCAGCAGCTTAGCAGGGGGCAGACCCCTCACAGATACGCAGTATTTT. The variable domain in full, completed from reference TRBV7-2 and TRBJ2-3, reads GAGVSQSPSNKVTEKGKDVELRCDPISGHTALYWYRQSLGQGLEFLIYFQGNSAPDKSGLPSDRFSAERTGGSVSTLTIQRTQQEDSAVYLCASSLAGGRPLTDTQYFGPGTRLTVL.